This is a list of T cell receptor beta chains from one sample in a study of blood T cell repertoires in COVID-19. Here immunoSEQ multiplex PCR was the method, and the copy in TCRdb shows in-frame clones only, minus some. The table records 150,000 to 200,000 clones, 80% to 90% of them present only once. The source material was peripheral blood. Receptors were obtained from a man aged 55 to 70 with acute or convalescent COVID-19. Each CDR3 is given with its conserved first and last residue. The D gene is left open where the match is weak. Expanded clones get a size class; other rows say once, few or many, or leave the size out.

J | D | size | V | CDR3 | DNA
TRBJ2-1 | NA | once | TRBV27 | CASSLSDSFGGSYNEQFF | TGTGCCAGCAGTTTATCGGACTCATTCGGAGGCTCCTACAATGAGCAGTTCTTC
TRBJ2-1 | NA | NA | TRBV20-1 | CSARDRGEQFF | TGCAGTGCTAGAGATAGGGGGGAGCAGTTCTTC
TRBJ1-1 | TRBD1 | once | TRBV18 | CASSPQPTGSTEAFF | TGTGCCAGCTCACCACAACCGACAGGGTCCACTGAAGCTTTCTTT
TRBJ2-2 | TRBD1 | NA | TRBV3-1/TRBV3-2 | CASSQEKGRQGAYTGELFF | TGTGCCAGCAGCCAAGAGAAGGGTAGACAGGGGGCGTACACCGGGGAGCTGTTTTTT
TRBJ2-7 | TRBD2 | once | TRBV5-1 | CASSLGGAAGVRYEQYF | TGCGCCAGCAGCTTGGGCGGGGCGGCGGGAGTTCGCTACGAGCAGTACTTC
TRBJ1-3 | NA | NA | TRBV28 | CASTYGVTENTIYF | TGTGCCAGCACCTACGGGGTTACAGAAAACACCATATATTTT
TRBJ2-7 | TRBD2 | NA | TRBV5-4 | CASSLAGLAGEQYF | TGTGCCAGCAGCTTGGCTGGACTAGCGGGCGAGCAGTACTTC
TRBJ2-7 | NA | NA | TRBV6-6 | CASSYSEGSYEQYF | TGTGCCAGCAGTTACTCGGAGGGATCCTACGAGCAGTACTTC
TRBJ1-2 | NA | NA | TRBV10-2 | CASSESAVDYGYTF | TGCGCCAGCAGTGAGTCCGCGGTGGACTATGGCTACACCTTC
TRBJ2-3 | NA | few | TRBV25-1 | CASSNRLTDTQYF | TGTGCCAGCAGTAACAGGCTCACAGATACGCAGTATTTT
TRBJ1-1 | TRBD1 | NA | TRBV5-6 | CASSFDRVEAEAFF | TGTGCCAGCAGCTTCGACAGGGTTGAGGCTGAAGCTTTCTTT
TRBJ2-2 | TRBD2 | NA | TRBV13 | CASSSGLAGYSGELFF | TGTGCCAGCAGCTCCGGACTAGCGGGTTACTCCGGGGAGCTGTTTTTT
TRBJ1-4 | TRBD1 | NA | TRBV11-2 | CASSRQGASEKLFF | TGTGCCAGCAGCCGTCAGGGGGCGAGTGAAAAACTGTTTTTT
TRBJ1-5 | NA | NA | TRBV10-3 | CAISVGGDSNQPQHF | TGTGCCATCAGTGTCGGAGGGGATAGCAATCAGCCCCAGCATTTT
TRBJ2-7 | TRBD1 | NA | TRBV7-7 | CASSPTGTSYEQYF | TGTGCCAGCAGCCCGACAGGGACCTCCTACGAGCAGTACTTC
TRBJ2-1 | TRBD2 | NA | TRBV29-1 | CSVDSSGSNEQFF | TGCAGCGTTGACTCTAGCGGGAGCAATGAGCAGTTCTTC
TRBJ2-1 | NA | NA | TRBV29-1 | CSVSSSNEQFF | TGCAGCGTCTCTTCGAGCAATGAGCAGTTCTTC
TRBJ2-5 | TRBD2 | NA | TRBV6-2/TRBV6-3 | CASSSSGLAGLQTQYF | TGTGCCAGCAGTTCCTCGGGACTAGCGGGACTCCAGACCCAGTACTTC
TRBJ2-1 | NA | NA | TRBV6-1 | CASSEAPGRNEQFF | TGTGCCAGCAGTGAAGCCCCCGGTCGGAATGAGCAGTTCTTC
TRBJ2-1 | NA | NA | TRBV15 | CATLGWRDEPVRQFF | TGTGCCACCCTGGGTTGGCGGGACGAACCCGTCCGGCAGTTCTTC
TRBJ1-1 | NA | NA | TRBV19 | CASMEGNTEAFF | TGTGCCAGTATGGAGGGGAACACTGAAGCTTTCTTT
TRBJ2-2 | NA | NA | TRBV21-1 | CASSSGAELFFLTGELFF | TGTGCCAGCAGCTCGGGAGCAGAATTGTTTTTTCTAACCGGGGAGCTGTTTTTT
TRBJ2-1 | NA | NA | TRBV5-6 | CASSLVSSTYNEQFF | TGTGCCAGCAGCTTGGTCTCTAGCACTTACAATGAGCAGTTCTTC
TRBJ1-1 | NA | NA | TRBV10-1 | CASSESTGSEAFF | TGCGCCAGCAGTGAGTCTACAGGGTCTGAAGCTTTCTTT
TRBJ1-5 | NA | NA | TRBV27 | CASSLQSTHGNQPQHF | TGTGCCAGCAGCCTACAGTCCACGCATGGCAATCAGCCCCAGCATTTT
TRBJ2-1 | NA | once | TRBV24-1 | CATSDLRGLDNEQFF | TGTGCCACCAGTGATTTGCGAGGCCTGGATAATGAGCAGTTCTTC
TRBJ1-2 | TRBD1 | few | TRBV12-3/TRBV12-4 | CASSNDRGYGYTF | TGTGCCAGCAGCAATGACAGGGGTTATGGCTACACCTTC
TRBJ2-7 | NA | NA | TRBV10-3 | CATGVGTESYEQYF | TGTGCCACGGGGGTCGGGACGGAGTCCTACGAGCAGTACTTC
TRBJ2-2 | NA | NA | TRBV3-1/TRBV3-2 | CASSQRGNTGELFF | TGTGCCAGCAGCCAAAGGGGTAACACCGGGGAGCTGTTTTTT
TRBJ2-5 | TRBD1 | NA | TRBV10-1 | CASSEDRGRQTQYF | TGCGCCAGCAGTGAGGACAGGGGGCGTCAGACCCAGTACTTC
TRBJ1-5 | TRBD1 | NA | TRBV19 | CASTQSRGTGNQPQHF | TGTGCCAGTACTCAGTCCCGTGGGACAGGGAATCAGCCCCAGCATTTT
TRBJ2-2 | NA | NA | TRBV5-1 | CASSLSGANTGELFF | TGCGCCAGCAGTCTTAGCGGCGCGAACACCGGGGAGCTGTTTTTT
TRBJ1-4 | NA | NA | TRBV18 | CASSPEQGSLIGKKLFF | TGTGCCAGCTCACCTGAACAGGGCTCGTTAATAGGGAAAAAACTGTTTTTT
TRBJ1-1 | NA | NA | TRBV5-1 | CASSSGPGNTEAFF | TGCGCCAGCAGCTCGGGTCCGGGGAACACTGAAGCTTTCTTT
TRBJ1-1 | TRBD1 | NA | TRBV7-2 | CASSLQGQGWTEAFF | TGTGCCAGCAGCTTGCAGGGACAGGGATGGACTGAAGCTTTCTTT
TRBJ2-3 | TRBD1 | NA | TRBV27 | CASSRGTGWDTQYF | TGTGCCAGCAGCCGCGGGACAGGGTGGGATACGCAGTATTTT
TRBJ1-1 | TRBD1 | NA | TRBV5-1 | CASSFGTVNTEAFF | TGCGCCAGCAGCTTCGGGACAGTGAACACTGAAGCTTTCTTT
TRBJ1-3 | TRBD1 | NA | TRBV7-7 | CASSLGVRGHGNTIYF | TGTGCTAGCAGCTTGGGAGTCAGGGGGCACGGAAACACCATATATTTT
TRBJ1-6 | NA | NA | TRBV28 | CASDSGQGLNSPLHF | TGTGCCAGCGACTCGGGGCAGGGACTCAATTCACCCCTCCACTTT
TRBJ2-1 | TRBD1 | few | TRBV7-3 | CASSSVLGGDTFF | TGTGCCAGCAGCTCCGTACTAGGGGGCGACACGTTCTTC
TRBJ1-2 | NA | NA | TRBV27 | CASSLSGQTSNYGYTF | TGTGCCAGCAGTTTATCAGGACAGACCTCTAACTATGGCTACACCTTC